Below are 18 T cell receptor beta chains sequenced from a single sample in a study of blood T cell repertoires in COVID-19. The table came from immunoSEQ multiplex PCR; TCRdb's copy has only in-frame clones and leaves some out. The sample holds around 85,000 clones; around 85% are singletons and the top ten take roughly 5.4%. The sample taken for sequencing was peripheral blood. Source of these receptors: a man between 60 and 75 years old with acute or convalescent COVID-19.

The V and J genes are TRBV14 and TRBJ2-7; 8 nucleotides line up with TRBD2. This CDR3 region has 13 residues. Losses at the gene ends were 1 base for V and 6 bases for J; bases not matched to a gene: 2. Germline CDR1 is SGHDN and CDR2 is FVKESK. The CDR3 here is CASSQVGTSEQYF. CDR3 in DNA: TGTGCCAGCAGCCAAGTAGGGACTAGCGAGCAGTACTTC.

V gene TRBV7-8 combines with J gene TRBJ2-5; TRBD1 matches 9 bases. The length of the CDR3 is 15 residues. Germline CDR1 is SGHVS and CDR2 is FQNEAQ. The V and J ends lost 5 bases and 4 bases, in that order; junction bases with no gene match: 8. The CDR3 bases are TGTGCCAGCAGCCCCGGGACAGGGAGCGGAGAGACCCAGTACTTC. It codes for CASSPGTGSGETQYF.

This chain uses TRBV10-2 with TRBJ1-3, with D unclear. Trimming took 6 bases from V and 0 from J, leaving 18 bases between them. The CDR3 has 17 residues. Germline CDR1 WSHSY, CDR2 SAAADI. CDR3 in DNA: TGCGCCAGCAGAGAATGGAGTGAGGCAGCCTCTGGAAACACCATATATTTT. Its protein is CASREWSEAASGNTIYF.

V gene TRBV18 combines with J gene TRBJ2-7, with a possible D match to TRBD1 (6 bases). V was shortened by 3 bases and J by 4 bases, with 13 bases between the two germline ends. This CDR3 has 14 amino acids. Germline CDR1 KGHSH, CDR2 LQKENI. This CDR3 is CASSPTRDTYEQYF. CDR3 bases: TGTGCCAGCTCACCGACTCGGGACACTTACGAGCAGTACTTC.

The chain is built from TRBV5-5 and TRBJ2-1, with D possibly being TRBD1 (5 bases). The V gene lost 2 bases and the J gene lost 3 bases, with 15 bases spanning the gap. The CDR3 extends over 16 amino acids. In germline, CDR1 is SGHKS, CDR2 YYEKEE (reference sequence). CDR3 region: CASSLARESVYNEQFF. The CDR3 region has the DNA TGTGCCAGCAGCTTAGCCAGGGAATCGGTCTACAATGAGCAGTTCTTC.

V and J are TRBV9 and TRBJ1-3; TRBD1 aligns across 9 bases. Trimming at V came to 3 bases and at J to 0 bases, leaving 4 bases not matched to a gene. The germline gives CDR1 SGDLS, CDR2 YYNGEE. This CDR3 is 16 amino acids long. The CDR3 DNA reads TGTGCCAGCAGCGCAGGGACAGGGCCCTCTGGAAACACCATATATTTT. It yields the protein CASSAGTGPSGNTIYF.

This rearrangement joins TRBV5-1 to TRBJ1-4, with D possibly TRBD1 on 6 matching bases. CDR3 length: 14 residues. Germline-derived CDR1 and CDR2 are SGHRS and YFSETQ. The germline V and J ends were trimmed by 0 bases and 7 bases, with 10 bases remaining between them. CDR3 DNA: TGCGCCAGCAGCTTGGCAGGGGAGCGTGAAAAACTGTTTTTT. Translation gives CASSLAGEREKLFF.

The CDR3 DNA is TGTGCCAGCAGCTTAGTCCCTAAAGAGACCCAGTACTTC. Translating it yields CASSLVPKETQYF. The chain uses TRBV7-8 and TRBJ2-5; D remains unclear. The CDR3 extends over 13 amino acids. Germline assignment: CDR1 SGHVS and CDR2 FQNEAQ. Trimming shortened V by 1 base and J by 3 bases, and 6 bases separated the two germline ends. Combining the CDR3 with reference TRBV7-8 and TRBJ2-5 gives the whole variable domain GAGVSQSPRYKVAKRGQDVALRCDPISGHVSLFWYQQALGQGPEFLTYFQNEAQLDKSGLPSDRFFAERPEGSVSTLKIQRTQQEDSAVYLCASSLVPKETQYFGPGTRLLVL.

The J gene is TRBJ1-5, the V gene TRBV6-2 or TRBV6-3; 7 bases align to TRBD1. V lost 0 bases, J lost 3 bases, and 5 bases stayed unmatched. This CDR3 has 16 residues. Germline lookup yields CDR1 MNHEY and CDR2 SVGEGT. This CDR3 reads CASSYSDRTSNQPQHF. Here the CDR3 DNA reads TGTGCCAGCAGTTACTCGGACAGGACTTCCAATCAGCCCCAGCATTTT.

This sequence joins TRBV5-4 and TRBJ1-2, with 9 bases identical to TRBD1. CDR3 size: 15 residues. Trimming cost V 2 bases and J 6 bases; bases outside gene matches: 8. Germline V gene data show CDR1 as SGHNT and CDR2 as YYREEE (reference sequence). The CDR3 nucleotides are TGTGCCAGCAGCTTTAGGGACAGGGCTCTAGATGGCTACACCTTC. It yields the protein CASSFRDRALDGYTF.

The chain joins TRBV7-9 to TRBJ1-2; D possibly corresponds to TRBD1 (5 bases). The germline V gene has CDR1 SEHNR and CDR2 FQNEAQ (reference sequence). CDR3 length: 15 residues. V was shortened by 1 base and J by 4 bases, with 13 bases between the two germline ends. DNA of the CDR3: TGTGCCAGCAGCTTAGGGGGGGGTCCCCTCTATGGCTACACCTTC. Its translation: CASSLGGGPLYGYTF.

The genes are TRBV5-1 and TRBJ2-5, with 7 bases fitting TRBD1. The trim removed 6 bases at V and 4 bases at J, leaving 12 bases unmatched. This CDR3 contains 15 residues. CDR1 is SGHRS, CDR2 YFSETQ, per germline. The CDR3 here is CASTRTGDRGETQYF. In DNA, the CDR3 is TGCGCCAGCACTCGAACAGGGGACAGAGGAGAGACCCAGTACTTC.

The genes are TRBV9 and TRBJ1-1, with a weak D call TRBD1 (5 bases). The CDR3 contains 14 residues. Deletions cut 3 bases from V and 1 base from J, with 10 bases between. Germline V gene data show CDR1 as SGDLS and CDR2 as YYNGEE. CDR3 sequence: CASSGRQTNTEAFF. CDR3 DNA: TGTGCCAGCAGCGGCAGACAGACGAACACTGAAGCTTTCTTT.

The chain carries TRBV2 and TRBJ1-4; no firm D call. The CDR3 spans 17 residues. Germline V lookup: CDR1 SNHLY, CDR2 FYNNEI. V was clipped by 7 bases and J by 0 bases, with 18 bases between them. The CDR3 loop reads CASTLGDVPATNEKLFF. The CDR3 bases are TGTGCCAGCACTCTTGGTGATGTGCCAGCAACTAATGAAAAACTGTTTTTT.

The CDR3 spells CASSPTGRGTEAFF. CDR3 bases: TGTGCCAGCTCACCGACAGGCCGGGGCACTGAAGCTTTCTTT. The chain combines TRBV18 with TRBJ1-1, with a weak D call TRBD1 (6 bases). Germline V gives CDR1 KGHSH, CDR2 LQKENI. The CDR3 runs to 14 residues. Trimming took off 3 bases at V and 4 bases at J, with 12 bases between the two ends.

The DNA of the CDR3 is TGCAGTGCTAGTTGGCGCAGGGGGCGGACTGAAGCTTTCTTT. Residues: CSASWRRGRTEAFF. The rearrangement uses TRBV20-1 and TRBJ1-1; 8 bases fit TRBD1. CDR1 DFQATT and CDR2 SNEGSKA come from the germline V gene (reference sequence). This CDR3 has 14 amino acids. V gave up 3 bases and J gave up 5 bases; unmatched junction bases: 8.

This chain connects TRBV24-1 to TRBJ2-7; D gene uncertain. V was trimmed by 2 bases and J by 3 bases, leaving 4 bases between them. This CDR3 region has 12 residues. Germline assignment: CDR1 KGHDR and CDR2 SFDVKD. In nucleotides, the CDR3 is TGTGCCACCAGTGATTCTGTCTACGAGCAGTACTTC. The encoded protein is CATSDSVYEQYF.

The J gene is TRBJ2-3, the V gene TRBV19; D is unresolved. In germline, CDR1 is LNHDA, CDR2 SQIVND (reference sequence). The CDR3 is 11 residues long. Trimming removed 7 bases at V and 5 bases at J, with 7 bases between. The CDR3 reads CASIPRDTQYF. DNA of the CDR3: TGTGCCAGTATCCCGCGAGATACGCAGTATTTT.